Shown below are 15 T cell receptor beta chains from a single sample sequenced in a study of Graves' ophthalmopathy and Graves' hyperthyroidism. Transcripts of RNA were the source for amplifying TCR beta CDR3 regions. An opening RT-PCR round employed HTBI primers and preceded a second-round multiplex PCR. MiXCR was run by TCRdb on the multiplex PCR reads, yielding one entry per CDR3 protein. Counted here are 350,000 to 450,000 distinct CDR3 sequences, under 25% occurring once; the ten biggest clones make up 3%. Material: peripheral blood. The source is a woman between 18 and 30 years old with stable Graves' hyperthyroidism.

This clonotype was counted between two and nine times. The chain couples TRBV28 to TRBJ1-2; no definite D call. Trimming stripped 5 bases from V and 5 bases from J, with 3 bases between. The CDR3 is 10 residues long. Per the germline V gene, CDR1 is MDHEN and CDR2 is SYDVKM. The CDR3 protein is CASSDYGYTF. The CDR3 DNA reads TGTGCCAGCAGTGATTATGGCTACACCTTC.

A note on this clonotype: This may come from a read error, since a much larger clone is one base off. This chain uses TRBV4-3 with TRBJ1-2; TRBD1 matches 8 bases. Germline V CDR1 and CDR2: LGHNA, YSLEER. The CDR3 length is 15 residues. The DNA for the CDR3 is TGCGCCATCAGCCACTACGGGACAGGTGACTATGGCTACACCTTC. This codes for CAISHYGTGDYGYTF.

This sequence joins TRBV5-8 and TRBJ2-7; TRBD2 might be the D (6 bases). The CDR3 is 13 amino acids. Germline values: CDR1 SGHTS, CDR2 YDEGEE. Deletions cut 7 bases from V and 0 bases from J, with 11 bases between. This CDR3 reads CASRDLSSYEQYF. The CDR3 DNA reads TGTGCCAGCCGGGACTTAAGCTCCTACGAGCAGTACTTC.

This clonotype appeared many times. The rearrangement joins TRBV24-1 to TRBJ1-5; a weak D match, TRBD1 (6 bases). V lost 5 bases to trimming and J lost 1 base, with 11 bases between them. The CDR3 consists of 15 residues. The V gene's germline CDR1 is KGHDR and CDR2 SFDVKD. DNA of the CDR3: TGTGCCACCAGTGGGGCAGGGGTGAGCAATCAGCCCCAGCATTTT. Translation gives CATSGAGVSNQPQHF.

This clonotype appeared many times. The rearrangement links TRBV29-1 to TRBJ1-2; 8 bases are shared with TRBD1. The CDR3 runs to 14 residues. Trimming at V came to 7 bases and at J to 2 bases, leaving 9 bases not matched to a gene. The germline gives CDR1 SQVTM, CDR2 ANQGSEA. The CDR3 region has the DNA TGCAGCGCATACCAGGGGGCAGACAACTATGGCTACACCTTC. It encodes CSAYQGADNYGYTF.

This clonotype occurred many times. The rearrangement uses TRBV7-2 and TRBJ1-1; D may be TRBD1 (5 bases). CDR3 size: 13 residues. Germline CDR1 is SGHTA and CDR2 is FQGNSA. V lost 3 bases to trimming and J lost 5 bases, with 10 bases between them. This CDR3 is CASSFSGWTEAFF. In DNA, the CDR3 is TGTGCCAGCAGCTTTTCAGGGTGGACTGAAGCTTTCTTT.

This clonotype was observed many times. The rearrangement links TRBV6-2 or TRBV6-3 to TRBJ1-2; a possible D gene is TRBD1 (6 bases). CDR3 length: 18 residues. V was shortened by 7 bases and J by 2 bases, with 26 bases between the two germline ends. CDR1 and CDR2 from the germline V gene are MNHEY and SVGEGT. The CDR3 sequence: CASNFGLIFGQSNYGYTF. The CDR3 region has the DNA TGTGCCAGCAATTTCGGGCTGATTTTCGGACAGTCCAACTATGGCTACACCTTC.

V is TRBV18 and J is TRBJ2-7; 10 nucleotides match TRBD2. The CDR3 loop spans 18 amino acids. V lost 3 bases and J lost 2; bases outside the gene matches: 13. Germline CDR1 KGHSH, CDR2 LQKENI. The CDR3 DNA reads as TGTGCCAGCTCACCCCAGGAAGCGGGAGGGCCGCCGCCCTACGAGCAGTACTTC. This encodes CASSPQEAGGPPPYEQYF.

This clonotype was counted ten times or more. The chain links TRBV10-3 to TRBJ2-5; 10 nucleotides align to TRBD2. Trimming cost V 11 bases and J 4 bases; bases outside gene matches: 13. Germline V gives CDR1 ENHRY, CDR2 SYGVKD. CDR3 length: 15 amino acids. The CDR3 coding sequence is TGTGCCGTCTCGGTAGCGGGAGGATCAGGAGAGACCCAGTACTTC. It translates to CAVSVAGGSGETQYF.

The sample holds many counts of this clonotype. This chain connects TRBV12-3 or TRBV12-4 to TRBJ2-6; D remains ambiguous. CDR3 size: 15 residues. The V end lost 4 bases, the J end lost 0 bases, and 7 bases lay between the germline ends. The DNA for the CDR3 is TGTGCCAGCAGTTCTGGAGACTCTGGGGCCAACGTCCTGACTTTC. Encoded protein: CASSSGDSGANVLTF.

This clonotype was counted at least ten times. This chain connects TRBV30 to TRBJ1-2; D remains unclear. Germline V CDR1 and CDR2: GTSNPN, SVGIG (reference sequence). Trimming stripped 0 bases from V and 10 bases from J, with 15 bases between. The CDR3 is 13 residues long. The CDR3 loop is CAWSVGGFIPYTF. The CDR3, as DNA: TGTGCCTGGAGTGTCGGAGGTTTTATTCCCTACACCTTC.

This clonotype occurred many times. The CDR3 here is CASSQGGGYTF. The CDR3 region has the DNA TGTGCCAGCAGCCAAGGCGGTGGCTACACCTTC. This rearrangement joins TRBV3-1 to TRBJ1-2; D is unclear. This CDR3 region has 11 residues. V shed 1 base and J shed 7 bases, with 4 bases lying between them. Germline V gives CDR1 LGHDT, CDR2 YNNKEL (reference sequence). The complete variable domain, with remaining parts taken from reference TRBV3-1 and TRBJ1-2, reads DTAVSQTPKYLVTQMGNDKSIKCEQNLGHDTMYWYKQDSKKFLKIMFSYNNKELIINETVPNRFSPKSPDKAHLNLHINSLELGDSAVYFCASSQGGGYTFGSGTRLTVV.

This clonotype was recorded at least ten times. The genes are TRBV18 and TRBJ2-5; D tentatively reads TRBD1 or TRBD2 (5 bases each). The V end lost 5 bases, the J end lost 2 bases, and 12 bases lay between the germline ends. There are 14 residues in the CDR3. Germline V gene data show CDR1 as KGHSH and CDR2 as LQKENI. The CDR3 DNA sequence: TGTGCCAGCTCAGTCCGGGACCCGCAAGAGACCCAGTACTTC. Residues: CASSVRDPQETQYF.

Note on this clonotype: Its ends do not fully match the called genes, so a read error is possible. This chain joins TRBV7-9 and TRBJ1-1; no definite D call. This CDR3 has 14 amino acids. CDR1 is SEHNR and CDR2 is FQNEAQ in the germline V gene (reference sequence). The chain's CDR3 is CSSLGFRTNTEAFF. The DNA for the CDR3 is TGTTCCAGCTTAGGGTTCAGGACGAACACTGAAGCTTTCTTT.

In this sample, this clonotype turned up a few times. A much larger clone is a single base away; this may be a read error. V and J are TRBV7-2 and TRBJ1-1; no firm D call. The CDR3 extends over 12 amino acids. The germline V gene has CDR1 SGHTA and CDR2 FQGNSA. The CDR3 is CASSRQRTEACF. The CDR3 DNA reads as TGTGCCAGCAGCCGACAAAGGACTGAAGCTTGCTTT.